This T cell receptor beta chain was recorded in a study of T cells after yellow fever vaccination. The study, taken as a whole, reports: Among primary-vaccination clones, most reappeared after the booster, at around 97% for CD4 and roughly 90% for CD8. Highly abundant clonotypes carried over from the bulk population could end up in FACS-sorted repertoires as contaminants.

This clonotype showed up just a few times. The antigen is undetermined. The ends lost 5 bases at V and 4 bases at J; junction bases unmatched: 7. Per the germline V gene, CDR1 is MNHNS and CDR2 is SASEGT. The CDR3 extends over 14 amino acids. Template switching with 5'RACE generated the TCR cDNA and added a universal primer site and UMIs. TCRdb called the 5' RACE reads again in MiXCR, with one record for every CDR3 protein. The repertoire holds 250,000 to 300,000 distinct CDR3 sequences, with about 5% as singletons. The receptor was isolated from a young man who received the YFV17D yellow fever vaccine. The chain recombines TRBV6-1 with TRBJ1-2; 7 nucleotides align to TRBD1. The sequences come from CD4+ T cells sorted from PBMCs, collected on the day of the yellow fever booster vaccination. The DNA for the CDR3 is TGTGCCAGCAGTATGCGGGGACAGCTCTATGGCTACACCTTC. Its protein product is CASSMRGQLYGYTF.